This T cell receptor (beta chain) originates from a study of shared clonotypes between healthy human individuals. The material for each subset, its genomic DNA, was split evenly across several immunoSEQ plates. Replicate PCRs run on sorted subsets employed 200 ng DNA, approximately 30,000 T cell genomes. Produced via immunoSEQ multiplex PCR; TCRdb's table is partial and in-frame only. The data hold 2 million to 2.5 million clones, with 85% to 95% observed a single time. V dropped 3 bases and J dropped 4 bases, with 9 bases sitting between them. This CDR3 contains 13 residues. CDR1 LNHNV and CDR2 YYDKDF come from the germline V gene (reference sequence).

What was sequenced was naive CD4+ T cells from PBMCs. Stated subset: CD45RA+ positively selected. The chain recombines TRBV15 with TRBJ2-5; D call uncertain. The sequence was obtained from a man between 18 and 29 years old in good health. Some clones in this sample may be carry-over from other donors' samples. Here the CDR3 reads CATSSRYGETQYF. The CDR3 DNA follows: TGTGCCACCAGCAGTAGGTACGGAGAGACCCAGTACTTC.